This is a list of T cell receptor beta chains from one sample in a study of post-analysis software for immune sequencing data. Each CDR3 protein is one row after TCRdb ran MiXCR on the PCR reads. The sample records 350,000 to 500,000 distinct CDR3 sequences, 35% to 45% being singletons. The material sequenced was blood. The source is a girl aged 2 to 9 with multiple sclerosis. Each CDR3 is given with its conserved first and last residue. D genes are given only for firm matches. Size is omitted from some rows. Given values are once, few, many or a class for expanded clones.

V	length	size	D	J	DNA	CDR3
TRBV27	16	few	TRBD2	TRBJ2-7	TGTGCCAGCAAGACCGTACTAGCGGGAGCTACCTACGAGCAGTACTTC	CASKTVLAGATYEQYF
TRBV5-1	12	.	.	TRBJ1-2	TGCGCCAGCAGCGCTGACTTCTATGGCTACACCTTC	CASSADFYGYTF
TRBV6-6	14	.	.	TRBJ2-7	TGTGCCAGCAGGCCCCAGGCAGGGCCCTACGAGCAGTACTTC	CASRPQAGPYEQYF
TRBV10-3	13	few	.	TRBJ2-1	TGTGCCATCAGAGGAGGTGGGGGTTTTGAGCAGTTCTTC	CAIRGGGGFEQFF
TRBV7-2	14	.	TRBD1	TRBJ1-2	TGTGCCAGCAGCTTAGGGGACAGGGGGATCGGCTACACCTTC	CASSLGDRGIGYTF
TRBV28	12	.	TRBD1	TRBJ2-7	TGTGCCAGGCGACAGGGGGGACACGAGCAGTACTTC	CARRQGGHEQYF
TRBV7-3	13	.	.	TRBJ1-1	TGTGCCAGCAGCTTACTTGGGGAGACTGAAGCTTTCTTT	CASSLLGETEAFF
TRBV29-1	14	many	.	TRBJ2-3	TGCAGCGTTGAGTTGGGGAGAGACACAGATACGCAGTATTTT	CSVELGRDTDTQYF
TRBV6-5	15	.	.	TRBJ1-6	TGTGCCAGCAGTTACACTGCTAATGTGAATTCACCCCTCCACTTT	CASSYTANVNSPLHF
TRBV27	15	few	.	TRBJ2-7	TGTGCCAGCAGCCCACGGGCGGGCGGCTCCTACGAGCAGTACTTC	CASSPRAGGSYEQYF
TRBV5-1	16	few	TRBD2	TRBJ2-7	TGCGCCAGCAGCTTGGATCAGCGGGGGGGCTCCTACGAGCAGTACTTC	CASSLDQRGGSYEQYF
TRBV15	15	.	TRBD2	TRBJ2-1	TGTGCCACCAGCAGGGTTGGTAGCGGGTGGGATGAGCAGTTCTTC	CATSRVGSGWDEQFF
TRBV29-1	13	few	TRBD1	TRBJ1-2	TGCAGCGTGGGGGGACAGGGGGAATATGGCTACACCTTC	CSVGGQGEYGYTF
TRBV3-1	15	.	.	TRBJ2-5	TGTGCCAGCAGCCAGGGGGCGACTAGCCGGCAGACCCAGTACTTC	CASSQGATSRQTQYF
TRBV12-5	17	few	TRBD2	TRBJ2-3	TGTGCTAGTGCCCCACGGCGGGAGGGCACTCCTGGAGATACGCAGTATTTT	CASAPRREGTPGDTQYF
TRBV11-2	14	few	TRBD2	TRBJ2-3	TGTGCCAGCAGCGCCGGACTAGCGGGGGACCATCAGTATTTT	CASSAGLAGDHQYF
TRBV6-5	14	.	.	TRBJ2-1	TGTGCCAGCAGTTTACTACAGGGTTCGGATGAGCAGTTCTTC	CASSLLQGSDEQFF
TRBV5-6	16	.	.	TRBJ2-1	TGTGCCAGCAGCAGGGGGGGTCCAGACTCCTACAATGAGCAGTTCTTC	CASSRGGPDSYNEQFF
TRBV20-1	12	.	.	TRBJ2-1	TGCAGTGCTAGAAACAGCGGGAATGAGCAGTTCTTC	CSARNSGNEQFF
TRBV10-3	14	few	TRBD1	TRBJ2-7	TGTGCCATCAGCCAACCCGGGACAGGGTGGGAGCAGTACTTC	CAISQPGTGWEQYF
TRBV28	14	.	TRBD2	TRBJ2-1	TGTGCCAGCAGTTTGCTGCTAGCGGGAAATGAGCAGTTCTTC	CASSLLLAGNEQFF
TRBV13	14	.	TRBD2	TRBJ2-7	TGTGCCAGCAGCTCACCGGGACTAGCCTACGAGCAGTACTTC	CASSSPGLAYEQYF
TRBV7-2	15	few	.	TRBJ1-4	TGTGCCAGCAGCTTAGCAGGCAGGGTCTGGGAAAAACTGTTTTTT	CASSLAGRVWEKLFF
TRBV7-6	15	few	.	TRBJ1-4	TGTGCCAGCAGCCCCCGGGGCGACAGAGATGAAAAACTGTTTTTT	CASSPRGDRDEKLFF
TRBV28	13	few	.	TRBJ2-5	TGTGCCAGCAGTCCAGCAACTTGGGCGACCCAGTACTTC	CASSPATWATQYF
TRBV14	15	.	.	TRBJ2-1	TGTGCCAGCAAGAAGGAAACAGGGTTGGCAAATGAGCAGTTCTTC	CASKKETGLANEQFF